The 4 T cell receptor beta chains given below trace back to one sample, sequenced in a study of blood T cell repertoires in COVID-19. The method was immunoSEQ multiplex PCR; TCRdb's version includes in-frame clones alone and lacks a portion of them. The table has some 390,000 clones, approximately 89% seen once. The sequencing sample was made of peripheral blood. The receptors were gathered from a woman aged 55 to 70 with COVID-19, enrolled during active disease.

This sequence joins TRBV28 and TRBJ2-5; 8 nucleotides match TRBD2. V lost 3 bases and J lost 1; bases outside the gene matches: 4. CDR1 and CDR2 from the germline V gene are MDHEN and SYDVKM. CDR3 size: 15 residues. The DNA for the CDR3 is TGTGCCAGCAGTTTCCTTAGCGGGGTCCAAGAGACCCAGTACTTC. It encodes CASSFLSGVQETQYF. The full variable domain, completed using reference TRBV28 and TRBJ2-5, is DVKVTQSSRYLVKRTGEKVFLECVQDMDHENMFWYRQDPGLGLRLIYFSYDVKMKEKGDIPEGYSVSREKKERFSLILESASTNQTSMYLCASSFLSGVQETQYFGPGTRLLVL.

The chain recombines TRBV25-1 with TRBJ1-2, with a weak D call TRBD1 (6 bases). Germline CDR1 MGHDK, CDR2 SYGVNS. The V gene lost 6 bases and the J gene lost 3 bases, with 11 bases spanning the gap. This CDR3 is 13 amino acids long. The CDR3 region is CASSLTGDYGYTF. The DNA for the CDR3 is TGTGCCAGCAGCCTGACAGGTGACTATGGCTACACCTTC.

J is TRBJ1-3 and V is TRBV28, with 8 positions matching TRBD1. CDR1 and CDR2 from the germline V gene are MDHEN and SYDVKM. V lost 1 base to trimming and J lost 4 bases; unmatched junction nucleotides: 6. This CDR3 contains 16 residues. The CDR3 nucleotides are TGTGCCAGCAGTTTATCAGGACAGGGAGCCGGAAACACCATATATTTT. Residues: CASSLSGQGAGNTIYF.

The chain joins TRBV5-1 to TRBJ2-2; tentative D call: TRBD1 (6 bases). This CDR3 has 15 amino acids. Between the trimmed V and J ends, which lost 4 bases and 1 base, there was a span of 11 bases. CDR1 and CDR2 from the germline V gene are SGHRS and YFSETQ. In nucleotides, the CDR3 is TGCGCCAGCAGCGCCCGGACAGTGAACACCGGGGAGCTGTTTTTT. Translation: CASSARTVNTGELFF. The full variable domain, completed using reference TRBV5-1 and TRBJ2-2, is KAGVTQTPRYLIKTRGQQVTLSCSPISGHRSVSWYQQTPGQGLQFLFEYFSETQRNKGNFPGRFSGRQFSNSRSEMNVSTLELGDSALYLCASSARTVNTGELFFGEGSRLTVL.